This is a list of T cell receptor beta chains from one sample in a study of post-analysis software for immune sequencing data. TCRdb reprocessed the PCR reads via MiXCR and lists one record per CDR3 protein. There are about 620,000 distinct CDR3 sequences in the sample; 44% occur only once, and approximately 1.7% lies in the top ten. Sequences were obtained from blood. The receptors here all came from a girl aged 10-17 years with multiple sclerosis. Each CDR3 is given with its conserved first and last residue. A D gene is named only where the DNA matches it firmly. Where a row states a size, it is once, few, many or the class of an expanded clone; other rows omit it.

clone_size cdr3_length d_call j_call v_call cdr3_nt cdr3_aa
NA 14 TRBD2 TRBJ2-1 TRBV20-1 TGCAGTGCTATTAGCGGGGGCTACTACAATGAGCAGTTCTTC CSAISGGYYNEQFF
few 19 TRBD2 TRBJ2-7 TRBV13 TGTGCCAGCAGCACCACGACTAGCGGGAGGGGCGTCAGGGCCTACGAGCAGTACTTC CASSTTTSGRGVRAYEQYF
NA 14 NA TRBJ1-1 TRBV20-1 TGCAGTGCTAGAGCCGACAGGACGAACACTGAAGCTTTCTTT CSARADRTNTEAFF
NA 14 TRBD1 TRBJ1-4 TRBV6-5 TGTGCCAGCACCCCGTTCAGGGGGCATGAAAAACGGTTTTTT CASTPFRGHEKRFF
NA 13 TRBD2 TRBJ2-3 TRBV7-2 TGTGCCAGCAGCGCCCGGGGGGGAAATACGCAGTATTTT CASSARGGNTQYF
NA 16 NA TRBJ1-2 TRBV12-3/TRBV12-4 TGTGCCAGCAGTCTTAGTCGGGACGGAGCTAACTATGGCTACACCTTC CASSLSRDGANYGYTF
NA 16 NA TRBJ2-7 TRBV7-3 TGTGCCAGCAGCTTAAACTCCGCGGGTCCGCCCTACGAGCAGTACTTC CASSLNSAGPPYEQYF
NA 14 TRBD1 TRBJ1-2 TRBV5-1 TGCGCCAGCAGCTTGGGGTACAGGGGGCCTGGCTACACCTTC CASSLGYRGPGYTF
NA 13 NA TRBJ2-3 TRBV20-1 TGCAGTGCCCTCAGGGGGGACACAGATACGCAGTATTTT CSALRGDTDTQYF
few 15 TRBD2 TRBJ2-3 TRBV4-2 TGTGCCAGCAGCCAAAATCCGGGAGGGCCAGATACGCAGTATTTT CASSQNPGGPDTQYF